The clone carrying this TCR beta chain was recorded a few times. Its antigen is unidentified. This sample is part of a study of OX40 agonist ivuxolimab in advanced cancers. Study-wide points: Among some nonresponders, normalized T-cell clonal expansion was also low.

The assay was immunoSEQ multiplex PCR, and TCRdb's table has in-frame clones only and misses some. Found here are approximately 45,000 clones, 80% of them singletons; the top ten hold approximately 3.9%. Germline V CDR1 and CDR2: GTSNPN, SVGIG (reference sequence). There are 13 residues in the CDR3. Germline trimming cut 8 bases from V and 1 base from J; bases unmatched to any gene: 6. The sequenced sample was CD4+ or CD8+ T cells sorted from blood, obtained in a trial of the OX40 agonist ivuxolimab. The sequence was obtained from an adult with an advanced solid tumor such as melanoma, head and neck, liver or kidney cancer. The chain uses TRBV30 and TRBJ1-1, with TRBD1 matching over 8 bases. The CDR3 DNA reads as TGTGCCCGGTCCGGGACAGGGAACACTGAAGCTTTCTTT. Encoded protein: CARSGTGNTEAFF.